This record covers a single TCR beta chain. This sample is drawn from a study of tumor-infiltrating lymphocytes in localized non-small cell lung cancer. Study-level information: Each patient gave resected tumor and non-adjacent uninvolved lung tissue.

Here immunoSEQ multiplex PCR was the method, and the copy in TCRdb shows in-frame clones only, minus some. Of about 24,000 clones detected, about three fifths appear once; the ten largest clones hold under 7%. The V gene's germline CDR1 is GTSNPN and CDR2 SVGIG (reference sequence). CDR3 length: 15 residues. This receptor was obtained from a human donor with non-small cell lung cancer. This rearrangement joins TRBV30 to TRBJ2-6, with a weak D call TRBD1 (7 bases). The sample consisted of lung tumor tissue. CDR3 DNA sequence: TGTGTAGTGGGGGGACAGAACTCTGGGGCCAACGTCCTGACTTTC. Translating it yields CVVGGQNSGANVLTF.